The rows below give T cell receptor beta chains drawn from one sample of a study of CD8 T cells in Susac syndrome. TCRdb analysed the immunoSEQ multiplex PCR reads with MiXCR anew, one entry per CDR3 protein. This sample has hundreds of thousands of distinct CDR3 sequences, with 85% found just once. Sequencing was carried out using CD8+ T cells from PBMCs. These receptors were taken from a human donor with multiple sclerosis. The CDR3 runs from the conserved cysteine through the conserved F or W. The D gene is left open where the match is weak. The listing skips clone size in some rows; elsewhere it reads once, few, many or a size class.

D gene | J gene | clone size | V gene | CDR3 DNA | CDR3 protein
- | TRBJ2-7 | - | TRBV30 | TGTGCCTGGAGGTGGGGGGCGGGAGCTCACGAGCAGTACTTC | CAWRWGAGAHEQYF
TRBD1 | TRBJ2-3 | - | TRBV15 | TGTGCCACCAGCGAAGACCGGGACAGGGGGAGCACAGATACGCAGTATTTT | CATSEDRDRGSTDTQYF
- | TRBJ2-1 | - | TRBV15 | TGTGCCACCCGACCGGGACGGGTGGCGAATGAGCAGTTCTTC | CATRPGRVANEQFF
- | TRBJ2-1 | - | TRBV7-9 | TGTGCCAGCGGCGGGAACCCCAATGAGCAGTTCTTC | CASGGNPNEQFF
TRBD2 | TRBJ2-7 | - | TRBV27 | TGTGCCAGCGCTAGCGGGAGTATCTACGAGCAGTACTTC | CASASGSIYEQYF
TRBD1 | TRBJ1-1 | - | TRBV4-1 | TGCGCCAGCAGCCAAGTCGGTGAGGGGGCGGACACTGAAGCTTTCTTT | CASSQVGEGADTEAFF
TRBD1 | TRBJ2-2 | - | TRBV2 | TGTGCCAGCAGTGACTCCGGGTTAGAACAGGGGATCACCGGGGAGCTGTTTTTT | CASSDSGLEQGITGELFF
- | TRBJ1-1 | - | TRBV4-2 | TGTGCCAGCAGCCAATCAGCGATTTCGGTCCCTGAAGCTTTCTTT | CASSQSAISVPEAFF
- | TRBJ2-7 | - | TRBV4-1 | TGCGCCAGCAGCCAGGACAGTCCCCGCTCCTACGAGCAGTACTTC | CASSQDSPRSYEQYF
- | TRBJ1-2 | - | TRBV21-1 | TGTGCCAGCAGGCTAGGACAGCGCCGCTACACCTTC | CASRLGQRRYTF
- | TRBJ2-7 | - | TRBV7-9 | TGTGCCAGCAGCTCTTTTGGGGGGAGAGACTACGAGCAGTACTTC | CASSSFGGRDYEQYF
- | TRBJ2-3 | - | TRBV20-1 | TGCAGTGCTAGAGATAACGCACAGGCGACGAATACGCAGTATTTT | CSARDNAQATNTQYF
- | TRBJ2-2 | once | TRBV7-9 | TGTGCCAGCAGCCCTATGGACACCCATCCGAACACCGGGGAGCTGTTTTTT | CASSPMDTHPNTGELFF
- | TRBJ2-3 | - | TRBV12-3/TRBV12-4 | TGTGCCAGCAGTTTGACAGGCCCTGGCTCCACAGATACGCAGTATTTT | CASSLTGPGSTDTQYF
TRBD1 | TRBJ2-7 | - | TRBV4-1 | TGCGCCAGCAGCCAGGGGGGACAGGGGGTTTGGGAGCAGTACTTC | CASSQGGQGVWEQYF
TRBD1 | TRBJ2-5 | - | TRBV12-5 | TGTGCTAGTGGTTTGGGAGTGGGACAGAAAGAGACCCAGTACTTC | CASGLGVGQKETQYF
TRBD2 | TRBJ2-7 | - | TRBV7-9 | TGTGCCAGCAGCACCTGGGAGGGGCACGAGCAGTACTTC | CASSTWEGHEQYF
TRBD1 | TRBJ1-1 | - | TRBV5-4 | TGTGCCAGCAGCTTGGAGGCAGGGGGCACTGAAGCTTTCTTT | CASSLEAGGTEAFF
TRBD1 | TRBJ2-1 | - | TRBV10-2 | TGCGCCAGCAGTGGAGAGGGGGCTTATTTGGATGAGCAGTTCTTC | CASSGEGAYLDEQFF
- | TRBJ2-7 | once | TRBV27 | TGTGCCAGCAGTTTATCGGGGGGGGCGGAAACCTACGAGCAGTACTTC | CASSLSGGAETYEQYF
- | TRBJ2-2 | once | TRBV15 | TGTGCAACTCCAGGGACTTCGAACACCGGGGAGCTGTTTTTT | CATPGTSNTGELFF
- | TRBJ1-1 | - | TRBV3-1 | TGTGCCAGCAGCCCGTCTTTCTCCGATCCCTCGAAGGCTGAAGCTTTCTTT | CASSPSFSDPSKAEAFF
TRBD2 | TRBJ2-1 | - | TRBV20-1 | TGCAGTGCTAGAGGGACTAGCGGGGACTACAATGAGCAGTTCTTC | CSARGTSGDYNEQFF
- | TRBJ2-3 | - | TRBV24-1 | TGTGCCACCAGTGATGACAGTAACGAAGATACGCAGTATTTT | CATSDDSNEDTQYF
TRBD2 | TRBJ2-5 | - | TRBV15 | TGTGCCACCAGCGGAGCGGGAGAAGAGACCCAGTACTTC | CATSGAGEETQYF
- | TRBJ2-1 | - | TRBV11-3 | TGTGCCAGCAGCTCTTGGGTACAGGCGAACAATGAGCAGTTCTTC | CASSSWVQANNEQFF
- | TRBJ1-5 | - | TRBV30 | TGTGCCTGGAGTGTGGGGACGGTTAGCAATCAGCCCCAGCATTTT | CAWSVGTVSNQPQHF
- | TRBJ2-1 | - | TRBV20-1 | TGCAGTGCTAGACCCGTAAGGGGGGGCAATGAGCAGTTCTTC | CSARPVRGGNEQFF
- | TRBJ1-2 | - | TRBV20-1 | TGCAGTGCTAGGGCAAGGGGGGAAAACTATGGCTACACCTTC | CSARARGENYGYTF
- | TRBJ2-7 | few | TRBV29-1 | TGCAGCGTTGCTCTACAGGACTCCTACGAGCAGTACTTC | CSVALQDSYEQYF
TRBD2 | TRBJ2-3 | - | TRBV6-5 | TGTGCCAGCAGTTACTCTTTGGCCGGGAGGGCCGGAGATACGCAGTATTTT | CASSYSLAGRAGDTQYF
TRBD1 | TRBJ2-7 | few | TRBV6-2/TRBV6-3 | TGTGCCAGCAGTTTGCCGGGACAGGCAAGCGAGCAGTACTTC | CASSLPGQASEQYF
TRBD1 | TRBJ1-1 | - | TRBV6-5 | TGTGCCAGCAGTTACACCTATTCCCGGACAGGGTACACTGAAGCTTTCTTT | CASSYTYSRTGYTEAFF
- | TRBJ1-1 | - | TRBV27 | TGTGCCAGCAGTTTATTGGCAGGGGAAACTGAAGCTTTCTTT | CASSLLAGETEAFF
- | TRBJ2-2 | - | TRBV24-1 | TGTGCCACCAGTGATTCAAACGTAAACACCGGGGAGCTGTTTTTT | CATSDSNVNTGELFF
- | TRBJ2-7 | - | TRBV6-1 | TGTGCCAGCAGGCCCTCTGCAGGGTCTCTGGCCTACGAGCAGTACTTC | CASRPSAGSLAYEQYF
- | TRBJ2-1 | - | TRBV7-8 | TGTGCCAGCAGCTTACACAGTAGGGAGCAGTTCTTC | CASSLHSREQFF
- | TRBJ2-7 | - | TRBV6-5 | TGTGCCAGCAGTTACTCGTGGCAGGCCAGCTACGAGCAGTACTTC | CASSYSWQASYEQYF
TRBD1 | TRBJ1-2 | - | TRBV4-1 | TGCGCCAGCAGCCCGGGCCCCACAGGGGACTTGTTTGGCTACACCTTC | CASSPGPTGDLFGYTF
- | TRBJ2-1 | - | TRBV4-1 | TGCGCCAGCAGCCAAGAGGCAGGGGGTAGTGGGGGGGATGAGCAGTTCTTC | CASSQEAGGSGGDEQFF
TRBD2 | TRBJ2-7 | - | TRBV11-2 | TGTGCCAGCAGCAGCCCGACTAGCGGTCTTTACGAGCAGTACTTC | CASSSPTSGLYEQYF
TRBD2 | TRBJ2-5 | - | TRBV10-1 | TGCGCCAGCAGTGCTGGACTATACGGGGGGGGGACCCAGTACTTC | CASSAGLYGGGTQYF
- | TRBJ1-6 | - | TRBV7-9 | TGTGCCAGCAGCAAAGGGAGTTCACCCCTCCACTTT | CASSKGSSPLHF